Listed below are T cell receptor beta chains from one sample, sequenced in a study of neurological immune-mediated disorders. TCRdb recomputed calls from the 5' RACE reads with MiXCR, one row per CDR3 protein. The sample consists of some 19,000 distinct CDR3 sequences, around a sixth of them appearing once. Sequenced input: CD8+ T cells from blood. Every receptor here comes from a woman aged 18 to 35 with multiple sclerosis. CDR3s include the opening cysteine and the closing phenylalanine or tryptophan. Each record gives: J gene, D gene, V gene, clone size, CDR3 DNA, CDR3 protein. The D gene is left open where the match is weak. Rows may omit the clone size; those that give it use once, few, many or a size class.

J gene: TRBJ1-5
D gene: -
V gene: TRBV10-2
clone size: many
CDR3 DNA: TGCGCCAGCAGTGTGGGGCAGATTCAGCCCCAGCATTTT
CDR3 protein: CASSVGQIQPQHF

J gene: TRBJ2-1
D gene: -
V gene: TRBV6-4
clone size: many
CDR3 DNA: TGTGCCAGCAGTCCCACGACAGGATCCTACAATGAGCAGTTCTTC
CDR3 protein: CASSPTTGSYNEQFF

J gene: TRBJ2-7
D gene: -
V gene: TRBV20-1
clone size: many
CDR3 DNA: TGCAGTGCTAAGGACGACGACAGAACTAACTCCTACGAGCAGTACTTC
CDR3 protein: CSAKDDDRTNSYEQYF

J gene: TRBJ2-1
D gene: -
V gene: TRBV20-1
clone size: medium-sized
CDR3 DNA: TGCAGTACGACTTGGGGGGAAAACAATGAGCAGTTCTTC
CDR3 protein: CSTTWGENNEQFF

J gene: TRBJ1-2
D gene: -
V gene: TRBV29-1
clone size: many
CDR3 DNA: TGCAGCGTTGAAGATCGGGAGGGCTACACCTTC
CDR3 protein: CSVEDREGYTF

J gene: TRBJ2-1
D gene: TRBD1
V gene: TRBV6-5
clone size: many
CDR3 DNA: TGTGCCAGCAGTTACCCCCGGTCAGGGGGTCACTATGAGCAGTTCTTC
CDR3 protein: CASSYPRSGGHYEQFF

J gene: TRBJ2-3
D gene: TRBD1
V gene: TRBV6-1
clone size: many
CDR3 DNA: TGTGCCAGCAGCGAGCGGACCTTTTGGGACAGCAAAGATACGCAGTATTTT
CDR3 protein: CASSERTFWDSKDTQYF

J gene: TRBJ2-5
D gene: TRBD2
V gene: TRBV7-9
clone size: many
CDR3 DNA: TGTGCCAGCCGGGGGGGGCAAGAGACCCAGTACTTC
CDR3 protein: CASRGGQETQYF

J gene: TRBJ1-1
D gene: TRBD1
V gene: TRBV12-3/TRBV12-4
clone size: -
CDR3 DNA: TGTGCCAGCAGTCCCCTGGGACAGGCCCGAAAAAGAAACACTGAAGCTTTCTTT
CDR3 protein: CASSPLGQARKRNTEAFF

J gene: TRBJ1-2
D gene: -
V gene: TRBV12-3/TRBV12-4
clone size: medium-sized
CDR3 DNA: TGTGCCAGCAGTTTAAAAACAGCGACTGGCTACACCTTC
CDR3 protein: CASSLKTATGYTF

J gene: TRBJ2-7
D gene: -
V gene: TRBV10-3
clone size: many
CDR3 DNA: TGTGCCATCAGTGAGTCGGGGGACGATGAGCAGTACTTC
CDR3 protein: CAISESGDDEQYF

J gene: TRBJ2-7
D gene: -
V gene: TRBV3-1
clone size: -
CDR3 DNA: TGTGCCAGCAGCCCTCCCATGGGGGCGCGGAACGAGCAGTACTTC
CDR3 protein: CASSPPMGARNEQYF

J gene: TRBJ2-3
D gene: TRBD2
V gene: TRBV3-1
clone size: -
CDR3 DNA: TGTGCCAGCAGCAGACTAGCGGTTGAAGATACGCAGTATTTT
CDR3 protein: CASSRLAVEDTQYF

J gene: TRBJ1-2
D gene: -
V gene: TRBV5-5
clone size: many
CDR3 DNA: TGTGCCAGCAGCTCGGGGGCAGGAGGCTACACCTTC
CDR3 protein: CASSSGAGGYTF

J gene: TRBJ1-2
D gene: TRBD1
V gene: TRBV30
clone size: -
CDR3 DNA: TGTGCCTGGGACAGGGGATGGCTTGATGGCTACACCTTC
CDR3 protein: CAWDRGWLDGYTF

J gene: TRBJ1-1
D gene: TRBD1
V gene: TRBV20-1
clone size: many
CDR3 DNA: TGCAGTGCTAGAGGGACAGGGGGCCTGAACACTGAAGCTTTCTTT
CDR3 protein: CSARGTGGLNTEAFF

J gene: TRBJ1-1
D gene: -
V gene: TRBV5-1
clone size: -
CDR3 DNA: TGCGCCAGCAGCGAAACTTCGAACACTGAAGCTTTCTTT
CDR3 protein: CASSETSNTEAFF

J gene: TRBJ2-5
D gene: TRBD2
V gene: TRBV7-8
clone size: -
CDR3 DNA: TGTGCCAGCAGCGACGTAGCGGGAGTGAGGGAGACCCAGTACTTC
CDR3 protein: CASSDVAGVRETQYF

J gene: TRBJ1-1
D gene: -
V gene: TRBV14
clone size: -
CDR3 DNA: TGTGCCAGCAGCCGGCAGGGCACTGAAGCTTTCTTT
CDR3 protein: CASSRQGTEAFF

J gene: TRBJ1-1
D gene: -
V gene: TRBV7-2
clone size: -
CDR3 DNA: TGTGCCAGCAGCTTAAATCGTTTAGATGAAGCTTTCTTT
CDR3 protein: CASSLNRLDEAFF

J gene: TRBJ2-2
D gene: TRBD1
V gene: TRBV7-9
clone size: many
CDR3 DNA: TGTGCCAGCAGACCAAACGACAGGGGGCAGATGAACACCGGGGAGCTGTTTTTT
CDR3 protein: CASRPNDRGQMNTGELFF

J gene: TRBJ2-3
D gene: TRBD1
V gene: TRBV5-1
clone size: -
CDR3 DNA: TGCGCCAGCAGCTCGGACAGGGCGGCAGATACGCAGTATTTT
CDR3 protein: CASSSDRAADTQYF

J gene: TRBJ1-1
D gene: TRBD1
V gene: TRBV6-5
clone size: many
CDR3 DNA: TGTGCCAGCAGTTACCGGACAGGGTGGAAGGTGGGGGTGAACACTGAAGCTTTCTTT
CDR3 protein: CASSYRTGWKVGVNTEAFF

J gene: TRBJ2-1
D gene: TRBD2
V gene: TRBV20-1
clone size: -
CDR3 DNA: TGCAGTGCCAGAGACTACAGCGGGAGTTACAATGAGCAGTTCTTC
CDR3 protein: CSARDYSGSYNEQFF

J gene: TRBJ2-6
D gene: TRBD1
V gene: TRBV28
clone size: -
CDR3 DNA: TGTGCCAGCAGTATACGACAGGGTACCCTCTCTGGGGCCAACGTCCTGACTTTC
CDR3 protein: CASSIRQGTLSGANVLTF

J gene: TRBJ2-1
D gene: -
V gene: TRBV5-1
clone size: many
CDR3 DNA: TGCGCCAGCAGCTTGGGAGTGAAAGGGGGCTCCTACAATGAGCAGTTCTTC
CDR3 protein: CASSLGVKGGSYNEQFF

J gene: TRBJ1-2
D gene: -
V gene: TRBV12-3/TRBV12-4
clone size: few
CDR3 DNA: TGTGCCAGCAGTCAGACAGACTATGGCTACACCTTC
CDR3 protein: CASSQTDYGYTF

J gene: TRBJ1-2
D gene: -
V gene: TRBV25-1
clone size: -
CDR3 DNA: TGTGCCAGCAGTGAAGGGGGGGCATATGGCTACACCTTC
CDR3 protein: CASSEGGAYGYTF

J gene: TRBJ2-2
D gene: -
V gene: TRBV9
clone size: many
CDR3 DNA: TGTGCCAGCAGCGTAGTTACGGGGGCGAACACCGGGGAGCTGTTTTTT
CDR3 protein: CASSVVTGANTGELFF

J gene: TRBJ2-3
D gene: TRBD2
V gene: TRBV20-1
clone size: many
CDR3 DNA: TGCAGTGCTAGAGATCAGGCTAGCGGGGACACAGATACGCAGTATTTT
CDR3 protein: CSARDQASGDTDTQYF

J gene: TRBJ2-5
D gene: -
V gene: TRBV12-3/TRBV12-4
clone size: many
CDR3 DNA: TGTGCCAGCAGTCTGGGGTACGTGGAGACCCAGTACTTC
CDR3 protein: CASSLGYVETQYF

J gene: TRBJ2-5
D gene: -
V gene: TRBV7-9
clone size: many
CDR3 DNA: TGTGCCAGCAGACAGGCGACAGCCCAAGAGACCCAGTACTTC
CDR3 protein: CASRQATAQETQYF

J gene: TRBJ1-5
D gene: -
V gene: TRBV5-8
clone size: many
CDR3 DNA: TGTGCCAGCAGCTTGGTAGGGGCTAGCAATCAGCCCCAGCATTTT
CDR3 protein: CASSLVGASNQPQHF

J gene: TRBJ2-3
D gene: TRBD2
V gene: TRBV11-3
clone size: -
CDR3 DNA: TGTGCCAGCAGCTTAGGACTAGCCTCAGATACGCAGTATTTT
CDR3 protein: CASSLGLASDTQYF

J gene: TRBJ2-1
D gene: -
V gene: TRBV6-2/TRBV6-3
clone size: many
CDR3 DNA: TGTGCCAGCAGTTGGGGCCAGAGGTATTCCGATGAGCAGTTCTTC
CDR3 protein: CASSWGQRYSDEQFF

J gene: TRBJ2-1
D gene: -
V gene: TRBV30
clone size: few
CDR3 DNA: TGTGCCTGGAACATAATGCGGAGCAATGAGCAGTTCTTC
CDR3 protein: CAWNIMRSNEQFF

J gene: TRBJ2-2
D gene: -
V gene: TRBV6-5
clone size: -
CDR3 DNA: TGTGCCACCCTAGGGTTGAACACCGGGGAGCTGTTTTTT
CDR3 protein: CATLGLNTGELFF

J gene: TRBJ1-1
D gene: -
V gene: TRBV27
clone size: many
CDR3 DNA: TGTGCCAGCCGGCTCCTGAAAGGTGAAGCTTTCTTT
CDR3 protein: CASRLLKGEAFF

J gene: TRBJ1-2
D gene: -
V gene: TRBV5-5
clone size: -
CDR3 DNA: TGTGCCAGCAGCTTGTGGGGGGATCCCTATGGCTACACCTTC
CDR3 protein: CASSLWGDPYGYTF

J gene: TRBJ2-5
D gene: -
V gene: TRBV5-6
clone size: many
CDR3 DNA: TGTGCCAGCAGCTCAGGGCAAGAGACCCAGTACTTC
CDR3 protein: CASSSGQETQYF

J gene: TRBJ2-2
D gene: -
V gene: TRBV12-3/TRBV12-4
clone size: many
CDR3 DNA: TGTGCCAGCAGTTTCGGGGGAAGGACCGGGGAGCTGTTTTTT
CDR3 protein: CASSFGGRTGELFF

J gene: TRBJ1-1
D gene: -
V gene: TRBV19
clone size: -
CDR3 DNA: TGTGCCAGTAGCCTATCAGATTTCTTGACTGAAGCTTTCTTT
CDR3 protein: CASSLSDFLTEAFF

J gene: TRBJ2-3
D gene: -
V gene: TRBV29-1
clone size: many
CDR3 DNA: TGCAGCGTCGTCGGGGAGGGACACGCTAGCACAGATACGCAGTATTTT
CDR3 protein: CSVVGEGHASTDTQYF

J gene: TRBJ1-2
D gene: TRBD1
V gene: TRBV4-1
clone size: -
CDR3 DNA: TGCGCCAGCAGCCACCCGACAGGGAAGGGCTACACCTTC
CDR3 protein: CASSHPTGKGYTF

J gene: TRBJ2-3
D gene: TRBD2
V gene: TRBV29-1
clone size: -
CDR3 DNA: TGCAGCGTTAGCGGGAACGATTATACAGATACGCAGTATTTT
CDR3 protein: CSVSGNDYTDTQYF

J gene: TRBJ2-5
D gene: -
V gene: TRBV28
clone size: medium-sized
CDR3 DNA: TGTGCCAGCAGTTTGAAGGATACCCAGTACTTC
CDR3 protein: CASSLKDTQYF